A selection of T cell receptor beta chains follows, all from one sample in a study of chemoradiotherapy in HPV16-positive cancers. The assay was immunoSEQ multiplex PCR, and TCRdb's table has in-frame clones only and misses some. The data contain approximately 6,000 clones, around 88% of them singletons. Material: blood, obtained from a patient who underwent chemoradiotherapy. The receptors come from a human donor with HPV-associated anogenital cancer. CDR3s include the opening cysteine and the closing phenylalanine or tryptophan. The D gene is left open where the match is weak. Not all rows give a size; the values are once, few, many and, for expanded clones, a class.

v_call: TRBV9; d_call: TRBD2; clone_size: once; j_call: TRBJ2-5; cdr3_nt: TGTGCCAGCAGCGTAGGAGCTAGCGGAGAGACCCAGTACTTC; cdr3_aa: CASSVGASGETQYF
v_call: TRBV28; d_call: NA; clone_size: NA; j_call: TRBJ1-5; cdr3_nt: TGTGCCAGCAGTGAAGAGTTTGTGGATCAGCCCCAGCATTTT; cdr3_aa: CASSEEFVDQPQHF
v_call: TRBV11-2; d_call: NA; clone_size: NA; j_call: TRBJ1-1; cdr3_nt: TGTGCCAGCAGCTTAGTAACGTGGGTCTGGCGCACTGAAGCTTTCTTT; cdr3_aa: CASSLVTWVWRTEAFF
v_call: TRBV30; d_call: TRBD2; clone_size: NA; j_call: TRBJ2-5; cdr3_nt: TGTGCCTGGAGTGTAAGACTAGCGGGTAACTCCTATGGGAAGACCCAGTACTTC; cdr3_aa: CAWSVRLAGNSYGKTQYF
v_call: TRBV6-6; d_call: NA; clone_size: few; j_call: TRBJ1-2; cdr3_nt: TGTGCCAGCAGCACAAAGGAGCGGGGACATGGCTACACCTTC; cdr3_aa: CASSTKERGHGYTF
v_call: TRBV11-3; d_call: TRBD2; clone_size: NA; j_call: TRBJ2-2; cdr3_nt: TGTGCCAGCAGCTTATCTGGACTAGCGGGAGACGGGGAGCTGTTTTTT; cdr3_aa: CASSLSGLAGDGELFF
v_call: TRBV7-3; d_call: NA; clone_size: NA; j_call: TRBJ2-3; cdr3_nt: TGTGCCAGCAGCTTAATAGGCGGCGGGGGCTACACAGATACGCAGTATTTT; cdr3_aa: CASSLIGGGGYTDTQYF
v_call: TRBV19; d_call: NA; clone_size: NA; j_call: TRBJ2-2; cdr3_nt: TGTGCCAGTAGAGAAGGGGGAGCTACCGGGGAGCTGTTTTTT; cdr3_aa: CASREGGATGELFF
v_call: TRBV28; d_call: NA; clone_size: NA; j_call: TRBJ2-1; cdr3_nt: TGTGCCAGCAAGCCTCAGCTAGGGTCGAGGTTCTTC; cdr3_aa: CASKPQLGSRFF
v_call: TRBV19; d_call: TRBD1; clone_size: once; j_call: TRBJ1-5; cdr3_nt: TGTGCCAGTAGTATAGCCCCGGACAGGGAAAAGCAGCCCCAGCATTTT; cdr3_aa: CASSIAPDREKQPQHF
v_call: TRBV29-1; d_call: TRBD2; clone_size: few; j_call: TRBJ2-1; cdr3_nt: TGCAGCGTTGAAGGCCCGGGACTAGCGGGAGGATACAATGAGCAGTTCTTC; cdr3_aa: CSVEGPGLAGGYNEQFF
v_call: TRBV6-1; d_call: NA; clone_size: NA; j_call: TRBJ2-7; cdr3_nt: TGTGCCAGCAGCGCAGGGGAATCCTACGAGCAGTACTTC; cdr3_aa: CASSAGESYEQYF